Given below is one TCR beta chain in context. Its antigen is not known. The PCR contained 60 Vbeta and 13 Jbeta primers. Profiling relied on immunoSEQ multiplex PCR, and the TCRdb table lists in-frame clones only, not all of them. The repertoire holds around 150,000 clones, with approximately 78% as singletons. The germline CDR1 and CDR2 sequences are SGHNT and YYREEE (reference sequence). The CDR3 has 15 residues. V shed 4 bases and J 1 base; nucleotides not matched to a gene: 6. This sample stems from a study of cytomegalovirus exposure and HLA in healthy donors. Overall study results and limits: The authors later found HLA-associated TCR beta chains more clonally expanded than equally common others. It was reported in a later analysis that an Asian-associated ancestry cluster showed fewer N-insertions than the roughly 620-donor mean. In a later analysis, parvovirus B19, influenza, CMV and Epstein-Barr virus appeared linked to several top co-occurrence clusters.

This TCR derives from a woman between 45 and 65 years old in good health and CMV-seropositive. The V call is TRBV5-4, the J call TRBJ2-7, with 9 bases matching TRBD2. The sequenced sample was PBMCs. Here the CDR3 DNA reads TGTGCCAGCAGCCCCGGGACTAGCTTTTCCTACGAGCAGTACTTC. Amino acid sequence: CASSPGTSFSYEQYF. The full variable domain, with the rest looked up from reference TRBV5-4 and TRBJ2-7, is ETGVTQSPTHLIKTRGQQVTLRCSSQSGHNTVSWYQQALGQGPQFIFQYYREEENGRGNFPPRFSGLQFPNYSSELNVNALELDDSALYLCASSPGTSFSYEQYFGPGTRLTVT.